The 16 T cell receptor beta chains listed next were all sequenced from one sample in a study of CD8+ T cells in alopecia areata. RNA extraction was followed by reverse transcription into cDNA, which acted as the sequencing template. The table came from immunoSEQ multiplex PCR; TCRdb's copy has only in-frame clones and leaves some out. The repertoire consists of almost 250,000 clones, with under 80% occurring once and the leading ten covering 1% to 1.5%. The sample here was CD4+ T cells sorted from blood, taken at week 0. The receptors originated from a human donor with alopecia areata.

This clone was counted a single time. The chain has TRBV9 and TRBJ2-6, with D perhaps assigned TRBD1 or TRBD2 (5 bases each). Germline CDR1 is SGDLS and CDR2 is YYNGEE. The V end was cut by 7 bases, the J end by 0 bases, with 11 bases between. This CDR3 has 15 amino acids. The CDR3 reads CASHRGGSGANVLTF. The DNA of the CDR3 is TGTGCCAGCCACCGTGGGGGCTCTGGGGCCAACGTCCTGACTTTC.

This sequence joins TRBV11-2 and TRBJ2-7, with 7 bases matching TRBD1. V lost 6 bases, J lost 4 bases, and 6 bases stayed unmatched. The CDR3 consists of 13 residues. Germline CDR1 and CDR2: SGHAT and FQNNGV. As DNA, the CDR3 is TGTGCCAGCAGTCCCGGGACAGCGTACGAGCAGTACTTC. Translation: CASSPGTAYEQYF.

The rearrangement joins TRBV30 to TRBJ2-1; no clear D gene. The CDR3 covers 13 residues. Germline V CDR1 and CDR2: GTSNPN, SVGIG (reference sequence). Trimming took 2 bases from V and 6 from J, leaving 11 bases between them. CDR3 nucleotide sequence: TGTGCCTGGAGTTTTATCGGCGTCAATGAGCAGTTCTTC. Amino acid sequence: CAWSFIGVNEQFF.

V usage is TRBV6-1 and J usage is TRBJ1-2, with unresolved D. In germline, CDR1 is MNHNS, CDR2 SASEGT. CDR3 length: 13 amino acids. The V and J ends lost 5 bases and 5 bases respectively, with 12 bases between them. CDR3: CASSQTRRYGYTF. CDR3 DNA sequence: TGTGCCAGCAGTCAGACTCGCCGATATGGCTACACCTTC.

This chain links TRBV5-1 with TRBJ2-7, with 7 nucleotides matching TRBD1. Germline CDR1 SGHRS, CDR2 YFSETQ. The CDR3 covers 16 residues. With V trimmed by 1 base and J by 0 bases, 7 bases remained unmatched. CDR3 bases: TGCGCCAGCAGCTTGACCGGACAGGTCCTCTCCTACGAGCAGTACTTC. As protein: CASSLTGQVLSYEQYF. Filled out from reference TRBV5-1 and TRBJ2-7, the complete variable domain reads KAGVTQTPRYLIKTRGQQVTLSCSPISGHRSVSWYQQTPGQGLQFLFEYFSETQRNKGNFPGRFSGRQFSNSRSEMNVSTLELGDSALYLCASSLTGQVLSYEQYFGPGTRLTVT.

V usage is TRBV5-6 and J usage is TRBJ1-2, with D hard to call. V was clipped by 3 bases and J by 5 bases, with 17 bases between them. The CDR3 runs to 15 residues. The germline gives CDR1 SGHDT, CDR2 YYEEEE. CDR3 loop: CASSWTTIGRYGYTF. CDR3 sequence (DNA): TGTGCCAGCAGCTGGACCACGATTGGCCGATATGGCTACACCTTC.

The rearrangement uses TRBV23-1 and TRBJ2-5, with D maybe TRBD1 (6 bases). TRBV23-1 is an ORF, with its function uncertain. Trimming removed 7 bases at V and 5 bases at J, with 20 bases between. The CDR3 contains 15 residues. DNA of the CDR3: TGCGCCAGCACCTCGACAGGATTGGAGGAGGAGACCCAGTACTTC. Translation gives CASTSTGLEEETQYF.

The V call is TRBV6-5, the J call TRBJ1-2; D is possibly TRBD1 (6 bases). This CDR3 region has 14 residues. Per germline, CDR1 MNHEY and CDR2 SVGAGI. The V and J ends lost 5 bases and 0 bases respectively, with 10 bases between them. The CDR3 DNA reads TGTGCCAGCAGTAGGGGGGCATCTAACTATGGCTACACCTTC. This sequence encodes CASSRGASNYGYTF.

This clone was counted between two and nine times. The rearrangement uses TRBV30 and TRBJ2-3; D tentatively reads TRBD1 or TRBD2 (6 bases each). Per germline, CDR1 GTSNPN and CDR2 SVGIG (reference sequence). V shed 5 bases and J shed 0 bases, with 12 bases lying between them. The CDR3 extends over 14 amino acids. The CDR3 DNA reads as TGTGCCTGGGATAGGGGGGTCAGCACAGATACGCAGTATTTT. Translation gives CAWDRGVSTDTQYF.

In this sample, this clone turned up a few times. The chain couples TRBV15 to TRBJ1-5; maybe TRBD1 (5 bases). CDR3 size: 14 residues. Germline V gene data show CDR1 as LNHNV and CDR2 as YYDKDF (reference sequence). Trimming took 3 bases from V and 5 from J, leaving 11 bases between them. The CDR3 reads CATSRQGAYQPQHF. In DNA, the CDR3 is TGTGCCACCAGCAGGCAGGGCGCCTATCAGCCCCAGCATTTT.

The chain links TRBV7-2 to TRBJ2-5; tentative D call: TRBD1 (5 bases). The CDR3 covers 14 residues. Trimming left V 7 bases short and J 2 bases short, with 14 bases between. In germline, CDR1 is SGHTA, CDR2 FQGNSA. CDR3 DNA sequence: TGTGCCAGCACCAATCGAGGACATCAAGAGACCCAGTACTTC. The encoded protein is CASTNRGHQETQYF.

The table lists this clone with a count of one. This rearrangement joins TRBV7-3 to TRBJ2-5; D gene ambiguous. CDR3 size: 13 residues. Per germline, CDR1 SGHTA and CDR2 FQGTGA. Trimming cost V 3 bases and J 5 bases, with 10 bases left between them. CDR3 residues: CASSLGPRETQYF. In DNA, the CDR3 is TGTGCCAGCAGCTTGGGCCCCCGGGAGACCCAGTACTTC. The full variable domain, rest sourced from reference TRBV7-3 and TRBJ2-5, is GAGVSQTPSNKVTEKGKYVELRCDPISGHTALYWYRQSLGQGPEFLIYFQGTGAADDSGLPNDRFFAVRPEGSVSTLKIQRTERGDSAVYLCASSLGPRETQYFGPGTRLLVL.

This clone was detected only a few times. This chain joins TRBV10-3 and TRBJ1-1, with D tentatively TRBD1 (5 bases). Germline V CDR1 and CDR2: ENHRY, SYGVKD. This CDR3 has 14 residues. Trimming removed 7 bases from V and 0 bases from J, with 12 bases in between. In DNA form, the CDR3 reads TGTGCCATCACCAAGACAGTTATGAACACTGAAGCTTTCTTT. Its protein is CAITKTVMNTEAFF.

This chain uses TRBV18 with TRBJ1-1; 8 bases are a match to TRBD1. The CDR3 contains 13 residues. The V gene's germline CDR1 is KGHSH and CDR2 LQKENI. The V segment lost 6 bases and the J segment 6 bases; nucleotides outside the gene matches: 6. This CDR3 is CASSLSGGPEAFF. The CDR3 DNA reads TGTGCCAGCTCGCTTTCAGGGGGCCCTGAAGCTTTCTTT.

The V and J genes are TRBV7-8 and TRBJ2-5; D possibly corresponds to TRBD2 (6 bases). CDR1 and CDR2 from the germline V gene are SGHVS and FQNEAQ. The V gene lost 9 bases and the J gene lost 3 bases, with 14 bases spanning the gap. The CDR3 totals 13 residues. The CDR3 region has the DNA TGTGCCAGTACTCGGGACTGGAAAGAGACCCAGTACTTC. Encoded protein: CASTRDWKETQYF.

The gene calls are TRBV5-1 and TRBJ2-4; perhaps D is TRBD1 or TRBD2 (6 bases each). The CDR3 runs 15 residues. The germline gives CDR1 SGHRS, CDR2 YFSETQ. V lost 4 bases and J lost 5, with 16 bases in between. The CDR3 nucleotides are TGCGCCAGCAGCCTCGGCGGAGGGGGAGAAAACATTCAGTACTTC. It is translated as CASSLGGGGENIQYF.